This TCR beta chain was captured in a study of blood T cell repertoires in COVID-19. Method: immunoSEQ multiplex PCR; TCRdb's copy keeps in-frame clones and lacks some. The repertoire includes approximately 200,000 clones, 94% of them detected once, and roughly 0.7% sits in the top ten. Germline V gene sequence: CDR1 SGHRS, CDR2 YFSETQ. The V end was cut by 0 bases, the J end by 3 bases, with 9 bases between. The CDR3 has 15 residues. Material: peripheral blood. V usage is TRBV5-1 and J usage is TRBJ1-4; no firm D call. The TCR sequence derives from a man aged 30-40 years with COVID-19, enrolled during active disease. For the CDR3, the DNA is TGCGCCAGCAGCTTGGCTGGGAGGGCTAATGAAAAACTGTTTTTT. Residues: CASSLAGRANEKLFF. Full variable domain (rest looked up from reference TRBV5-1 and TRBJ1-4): KAGVTQTPRYLIKTRGQQVTLSCSPISGHRSVSWYQQTPGQGLQFLFEYFSETQRNKGNFPGRFSGRQFSNSRSEMNVSTLELGDSALYLCASSLAGRANEKLFFGSGTQLSVL.